A selection of T cell receptor beta chains follows, all from one sample in a study of graft-versus-host responses after intestinal transplantation. Method: immunoSEQ multiplex PCR; TCRdb's copy keeps in-frame clones and lacks some. The table records more than 10,000 clones, roughly nine tenths of them present only once. The sequenced sample was PBMCs, obtained 105 days after intestinal transplantation. These receptors all come from a human patient who received an intestinal transplant, so some T cells may come from the graft donor. The CDR3 runs from the conserved cysteine through the conserved F or W. D genes are given only for firm matches. Size is stated for part of the rows, as once, few or many counts, or as a class when the clone is expanded.

cdr3_nt: TGCGCCAGCACCCGACAGGGGGGCAATGAGCAGTTCTTC; cdr3_aa: CASTRQGGNEQFF; clone_size: -; j_call: TRBJ2-1; d_call: TRBD1; v_call: TRBV4-1
cdr3_nt: TGTGCCAGCAGCGGGGGGGTCGAGCAGTACTTC; cdr3_aa: CASSGGVEQYF; clone_size: few; j_call: TRBJ2-7; d_call: TRBD2; v_call: TRBV5-5
cdr3_nt: TGCGCCAGCAGCTCATTTAGGTGGGCCTACACTGAAGCTTTCTTT; cdr3_aa: CASSSFRWAYTEAFF; clone_size: -; j_call: TRBJ1-1; d_call: -; v_call: TRBV5-1
cdr3_nt: TGTGCCAGCAGCGGGTTTGGGAGAGAGACCCAGTACTTC; cdr3_aa: CASSGFGRETQYF; clone_size: -; j_call: TRBJ2-5; d_call: -; v_call: TRBV7-6
cdr3_nt: TGTGCCAGCAGCTTAGGTGAGGCGGGTAGCAATCAGCCCCAGCATTTT; cdr3_aa: CASSLGEAGSNQPQHF; clone_size: -; j_call: TRBJ1-5; d_call: -; v_call: TRBV7-6
cdr3_nt: TGTGCCAGCAGCCCCTCTATCTGGGGGGCGCGCTACGAGCAGTACTTC; cdr3_aa: CASSPSIWGARYEQYF; clone_size: -; j_call: TRBJ2-7; d_call: -; v_call: TRBV14
cdr3_nt: TGCGCCAGCAGCCAAGTTCGCAGGAATAATTCACCCCTCCACTTT; cdr3_aa: CASSQVRRNNSPLHF; clone_size: -; j_call: TRBJ1-6; d_call: -; v_call: TRBV4-1
cdr3_nt: TGTGCCATCAGTGAGTCGCGGGGACTCTATGGCTACACCTTC; cdr3_aa: CAISESRGLYGYTF; clone_size: -; j_call: TRBJ1-2; d_call: -; v_call: TRBV10-3
cdr3_nt: TGTGCCAGCAGCGTTAATTCACAGGGAACGACTGAAGCTTTCTTT; cdr3_aa: CASSVNSQGTTEAFF; clone_size: -; j_call: TRBJ1-1; d_call: -; v_call: TRBV9
cdr3_nt: TGCAGCGTTTATATTGACTCCTACGAGCAGTACTTC; cdr3_aa: CSVYIDSYEQYF; clone_size: -; j_call: TRBJ2-7; d_call: -; v_call: TRBV29-1
cdr3_nt: TGCGCCAGCAGCCAATCCCCCTTCCTCTTTTCGCCTTTAAATCGAAAACTGTTTTTT; cdr3_aa: CASSQSPFLFSPLNRKLFF; clone_size: -; j_call: TRBJ1-4; d_call: -; v_call: TRBV4-1
cdr3_nt: TGTGCCAGCAGCCAAGACCCCGGGACTTTCCGGGTCGAGCAGTTCTTC; cdr3_aa: CASSQDPGTFRVEQFF; clone_size: -; j_call: TRBJ2-1; d_call: -; v_call: TRBV4-2
cdr3_nt: TGCGCCAGCAGCCAAGATCAGGGCAGGGACGGGCGAGAGACCCAGTACTTC; cdr3_aa: CASSQDQGRDGRETQYF; clone_size: -; j_call: TRBJ2-5; d_call: -; v_call: TRBV4-1
cdr3_nt: TGCAGTGCTAGTTTCTACAATGAGCAGTTCTTC; cdr3_aa: CSASFYNEQFF; clone_size: -; j_call: TRBJ2-1; d_call: -; v_call: TRBV20-1
cdr3_nt: TGCGCCAGCAGCTTATATGCCGACTACGATGAAGCTTTCTTT; cdr3_aa: CASSLYADYDEAFF; clone_size: -; j_call: TRBJ1-1; d_call: -; v_call: TRBV5-1
cdr3_nt: TGTGCCGCCTGGCGGGACACCGCTAACTATGGCTACACCTTC; cdr3_aa: CAAWRDTANYGYTF; clone_size: -; j_call: TRBJ1-2; d_call: -; v_call: TRBV2
cdr3_nt: TGTGCCATCAGTGAGTCCCCCGACAGGGTGGACGGCTACACCTTC; cdr3_aa: CAISESPDRVDGYTF; clone_size: -; j_call: TRBJ1-2; d_call: TRBD1; v_call: TRBV10-3
cdr3_nt: TGTGCCAGCAGCCGAAGGGCGCGGAGCCATCGAGGAACTGGAAACACCATATATTTT; cdr3_aa: CASSRRARSHRGTGNTIYF; clone_size: -; j_call: TRBJ1-3; d_call: -; v_call: TRBV7-9
cdr3_nt: TGCAGCGCCGACACCCTAATAGCGGGAGAGACCCAGTACTTC; cdr3_aa: CSADTLIAGETQYF; clone_size: -; j_call: TRBJ2-5; d_call: TRBD2; v_call: TRBV29-1
cdr3_nt: TGTGCCAGCAGTCTAGACAGGGTGGCCGAGCAGTACTTC; cdr3_aa: CASSLDRVAEQYF; clone_size: once; j_call: TRBJ2-7; d_call: TRBD1; v_call: TRBV28
cdr3_nt: TGTGCTAGTGCCCCCGGAGGAGGGGGGGGGAATGAGCAGTTCTTC; cdr3_aa: CASAPGGGGGNEQFF; clone_size: -; j_call: TRBJ2-1; d_call: -; v_call: TRBV12-5
cdr3_nt: TGTGCCAGCAGCTTAGATCAAGGAAGGCGTGACAGAGAACACTTT; cdr3_aa: CASSLDQGRRDREHF; clone_size: -; j_call: TRBJ1-6; d_call: -; v_call: TRBV11-2
cdr3_nt: TGTGCCAGCAGCCCCCCTCGGGGTTCCGGGGAGCTGTTTTTT; cdr3_aa: CASSPPRGSGELFF; clone_size: -; j_call: TRBJ2-2; d_call: -; v_call: TRBV5-5
cdr3_nt: TGCGCCAGCAGCTTAGGACAGTCCTCTGGAAACACCATATATTTT; cdr3_aa: CASSLGQSSGNTIYF; clone_size: -; j_call: TRBJ1-3; d_call: -; v_call: TRBV5-1
cdr3_nt: TGTGCCAGTCGACTGATCCCCACAGATACGCAGTATTTT; cdr3_aa: CASRLIPTDTQYF; clone_size: -; j_call: TRBJ2-3; d_call: -; v_call: TRBV19
cdr3_nt: TGTGCCAGCTCTACCAGGGGTGGGCTGGAGACCCAGTACTTC; cdr3_aa: CASSTRGGLETQYF; clone_size: few; j_call: TRBJ2-5; d_call: -; v_call: TRBV25-1
cdr3_nt: TGTGCCAGCAGTGACAACTATGGCTACACCTTC; cdr3_aa: CASSDNYGYTF; clone_size: -; j_call: TRBJ1-2; d_call: -; v_call: TRBV6-1
cdr3_nt: TGCAGCATTACCGACGAATTCTCCTACGAGCAGTACTTC; cdr3_aa: CSITDEFSYEQYF; clone_size: -; j_call: TRBJ2-7; d_call: -; v_call: TRBV29-1
cdr3_nt: TGTGCCAGCAGGGACCTAGAAGTGGATGGCTACACCTTC; cdr3_aa: CASRDLEVDGYTF; clone_size: -; j_call: TRBJ1-2; d_call: -; v_call: TRBV7-9
cdr3_nt: TGTGCCAGCATGGACCGCTCTGGGGCCAACGTCCTGACTTTC; cdr3_aa: CASMDRSGANVLTF; clone_size: -; j_call: TRBJ2-6; d_call: -; v_call: TRBV6-6
cdr3_nt: TGTGCCAGCAGGGCTCAGGGGCAGGGTGGAGAAAAACTGTTTTTT; cdr3_aa: CASRAQGQGGEKLFF; clone_size: -; j_call: TRBJ1-4; d_call: -; v_call: TRBV2
cdr3_nt: TGTGCCAGCAGCTTTAGCGGGGTCACAGATACGCAGTATTTT; cdr3_aa: CASSFSGVTDTQYF; clone_size: -; j_call: TRBJ2-3; d_call: TRBD2; v_call: TRBV11-3
cdr3_nt: TGTGCCAGCAGCGTAGATGAGGGGCCTGGAAACACCATATATTTT; cdr3_aa: CASSVDEGPGNTIYF; clone_size: -; j_call: TRBJ1-3; d_call: -; v_call: TRBV9
cdr3_nt: TGTGCCAGCAGCGTGTATCGGTTGGCCCCTCAAGAGACCCAGTACTTC; cdr3_aa: CASSVYRLAPQETQYF; clone_size: once; j_call: TRBJ2-5; d_call: -; v_call: TRBV11-2
cdr3_nt: TGCGCCAGCAGCCAGTCAGGCACAGGGTTGGTGTACGAGCAGTACTTC; cdr3_aa: CASSQSGTGLVYEQYF; clone_size: few; j_call: TRBJ2-7; d_call: -; v_call: TRBV4-1
cdr3_nt: TGTGCCAGCAGCTCTGTCTTACCTCAGGGTTCACCCCTCCACTTT; cdr3_aa: CASSSVLPQGSPLHF; clone_size: -; j_call: TRBJ1-6; d_call: -; v_call: TRBV6-5
cdr3_nt: TGCGCCAGCAGGGACAGGGGTGAAAAACTGTTTTTT; cdr3_aa: CASRDRGEKLFF; clone_size: -; j_call: TRBJ1-4; d_call: TRBD1; v_call: TRBV23-1
cdr3_nt: TGTGCCAGCAGCGCACCGGACAGGGCGAACACTGAAGCTTTCTTT; cdr3_aa: CASSAPDRANTEAFF; clone_size: few; j_call: TRBJ1-1; d_call: TRBD1; v_call: TRBV11-2
cdr3_nt: TGTGCCAGCAGCCTTGATGAGACCGGGGAGCTGTTTTTT; cdr3_aa: CASSLDETGELFF; clone_size: -; j_call: TRBJ2-2; d_call: -; v_call: TRBV7-3
cdr3_nt: TGTGCCAGCAGCTCGACCCGGGTCGGCTACACCTTC; cdr3_aa: CASSSTRVGYTF; clone_size: -; j_call: TRBJ1-2; d_call: -; v_call: TRBV7-9
cdr3_nt: TGTGCCTGGAGCGAGGGGGCTTACTCCACCGGGGAGCTGTTTTTT; cdr3_aa: CAWSEGAYSTGELFF; clone_size: -; j_call: TRBJ2-2; d_call: TRBD1; v_call: TRBV30